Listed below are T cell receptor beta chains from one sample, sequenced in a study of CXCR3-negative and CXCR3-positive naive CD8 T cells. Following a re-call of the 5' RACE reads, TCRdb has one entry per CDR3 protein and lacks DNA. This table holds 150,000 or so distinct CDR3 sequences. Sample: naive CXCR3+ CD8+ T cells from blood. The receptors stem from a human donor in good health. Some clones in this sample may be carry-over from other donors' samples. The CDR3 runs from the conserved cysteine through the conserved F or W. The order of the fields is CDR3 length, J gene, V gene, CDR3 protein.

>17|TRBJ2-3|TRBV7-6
CASSLTSGGASTDTQYF
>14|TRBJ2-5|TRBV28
CASSLRGGQETQYF
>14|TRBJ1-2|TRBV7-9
CASSLEGLGYGYTF
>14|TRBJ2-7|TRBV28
CASSGTVSYYEQYF
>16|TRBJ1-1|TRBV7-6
CASSTGDRGKDTEAFF
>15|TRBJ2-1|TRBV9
CASSDRDRAYNEQFF
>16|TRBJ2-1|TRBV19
CASSTIAGEFYNEQFF
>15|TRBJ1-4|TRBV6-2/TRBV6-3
CASSYVGGAEEKLFF
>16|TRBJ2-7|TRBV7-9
CASTAFSTDRAGEQYF
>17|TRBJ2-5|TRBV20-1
CSAINPGLAGAMGTQYF
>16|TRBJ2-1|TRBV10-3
CAIRELAGGPNNEQFF
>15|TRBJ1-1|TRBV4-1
CASSPDRRLNTEAFF
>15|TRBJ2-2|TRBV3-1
CASSDRGTNTGELFF
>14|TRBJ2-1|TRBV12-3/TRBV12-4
CASSLVENSDEQFF
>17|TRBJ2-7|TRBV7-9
CASSLDPVGRSVYEQYF
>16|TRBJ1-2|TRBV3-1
CASSLPGQGEIYGYTF
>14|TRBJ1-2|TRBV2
CASSDRTAPSGYTF
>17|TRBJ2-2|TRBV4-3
CASSRSAGGGSTGELFF
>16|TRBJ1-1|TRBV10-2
CASSESIVRGNTEAFF
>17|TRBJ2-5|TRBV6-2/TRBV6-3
CASSYPGLAEYQGTQYF
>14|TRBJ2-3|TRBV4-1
CASSQVPGSDTQYF
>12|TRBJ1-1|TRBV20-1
CNAREMNTEAFF
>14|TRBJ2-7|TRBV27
CASSGLAGDYEQYF
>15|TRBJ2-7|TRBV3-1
CASSQAPLSNYEQYF
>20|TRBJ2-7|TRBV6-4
CASSDGTGWCSGGASYEQYF
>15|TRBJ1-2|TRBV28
CASSLYRHPNYGYTF
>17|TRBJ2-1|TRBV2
CASSEWGIEGIYNEQFF
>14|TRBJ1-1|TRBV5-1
CASSGTGGGTEAFF
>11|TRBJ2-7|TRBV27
CASSSGGAQYF
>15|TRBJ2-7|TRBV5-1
CASSFGLTSLNEQYF
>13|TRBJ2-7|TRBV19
CASSPSIDYEQYF
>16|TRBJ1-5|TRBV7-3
CASSLPRTVGNQPQHF
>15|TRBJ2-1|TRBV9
CASSEKGGLYNEQFF
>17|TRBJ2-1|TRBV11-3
CASSSLAGGLAGNEQFF
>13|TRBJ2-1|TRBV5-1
CASSLAGGYEQFF
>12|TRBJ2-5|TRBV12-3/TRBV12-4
CASSGTPETQYF
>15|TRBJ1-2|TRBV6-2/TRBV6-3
CASSYSKRDDYGYTF
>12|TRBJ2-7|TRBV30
CAWDSTTYEQYF
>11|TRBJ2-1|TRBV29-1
CSAEGVGEQFF
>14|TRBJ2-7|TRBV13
CASSFLRASYEQYF
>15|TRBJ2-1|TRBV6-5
CASSYFASSYNEQFF
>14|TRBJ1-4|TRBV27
CASRSGTGNLRLFF
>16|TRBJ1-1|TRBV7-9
CASSHGARGMNTEAFF
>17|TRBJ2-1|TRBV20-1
CSARASSSGSSYNEQFF
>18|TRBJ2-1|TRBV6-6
CASSYSTTYSISYNEQFF
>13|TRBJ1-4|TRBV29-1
CSVEEGASEKLFF
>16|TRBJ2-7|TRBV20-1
CSAPGVSGTLSYEQYF
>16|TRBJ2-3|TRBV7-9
CASSFLTGGYTDTQYF
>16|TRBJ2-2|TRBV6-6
CASSYEPSTDTGELFF
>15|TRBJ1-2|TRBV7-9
CASSLSFGGPYGYTF
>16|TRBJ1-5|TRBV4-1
CASSQELGQLNQPQHF
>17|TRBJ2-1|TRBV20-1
CSAIWLAGAPDYNEQFF
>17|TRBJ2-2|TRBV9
CASSVPAGAANTGELFF
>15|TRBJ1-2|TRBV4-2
CASSQDRDGSYGYTF
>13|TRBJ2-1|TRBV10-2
CASSESGANEQFF
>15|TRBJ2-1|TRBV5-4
CASSLSGRALDEQFF
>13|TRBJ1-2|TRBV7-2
CTSSLATTSGYTF